One and the same sample provided the 22 T cell receptor beta chains below, sequenced in a study of T-cell memory formation after mild COVID-19. TCRdb recomputed calls from the 5' RACE reads with MiXCR, one row per CDR3 protein. The data hold hundreds of thousands of distinct CDR3 sequences, with around 27% observed a single time. Sequencing was performed on PBMCs or a T cell subset sorted from them (not recorded which). These receptors were collected from an adult woman who had mild COVID-19 (a few samples of this study predate the infection). Cell type and time point are not known.

This clonotype was observed a few times. V is TRBV29-1 and J is TRBJ2-3; TRBD1 or TRBD2 may be the D gene (6 bases each). Germline CDR1 is SQVTM and CDR2 is ANQGSEA. Trimming took off 7 bases at V and 5 bases at J, with 16 bases between the two ends. The CDR3 is 13 amino acids. The CDR3 region has the DNA TGCAGCGCCGAGGGGGGCCCGGGAGATACGCAGTATTTT. Protein: CSAEGGPGDTQYF.

This clonotype was seen more than once but under ten times. The V call is TRBV7-9, the J call TRBJ2-2, with D perhaps matching TRBD2 (5 bases). CDR1 and CDR2 (germline): SEHNR, FQNEAQ (reference sequence). Trimming shortened V by 2 bases and J by 8 bases, and 9 bases separated the two germline ends. The CDR3 is 13 amino acids. Here the CDR3 reads CASSLKGAGELFF. Written as DNA, the CDR3 is TGTGCCAGCAGCTTAAAGGGAGCGGGGGAGCTGTTTTTT.

The chain carries TRBV4-3 and TRBJ1-1; D might be TRBD1 (5 bases). Trimming took 1 base from V and 3 from J, leaving 9 bases between them. The V gene's germline CDR1 is LGHNA and CDR2 YSLEER. This CDR3 is 14 amino acids long. CDR3 nucleotides: TGCGCCAGCAGCCAAGTACAGGATTACACTGAAGCTTTCTTT. This encodes CASSQVQDYTEAFF.

Only a few counts were recorded for this clonotype. The V gene is TRBV7-9, the J gene TRBJ1-2, with D possibly being TRBD1 (5 bases). The CDR3 extends over 15 amino acids. Germline CDR1 is SEHNR and CDR2 is FQNEAQ (reference sequence). Deletions cut 5 bases from V and 8 bases from J, with 21 bases between. CDR3 sequence: CASSARDHTPEGYTF. The DNA for the CDR3 is TGTGCCAGCAGCGCCAGGGACCATACACCGGAGGGCTACACCTTC.

The chain joins TRBV6-1 to TRBJ2-7, with unresolved D. The CDR3 runs 13 residues. Between the trimmed V and J ends, which lost 8 bases and 2 bases, there was a span of 13 bases. In germline, CDR1 is MNHNS, CDR2 SASEGT. In DNA, the CDR3 is TGTGCCAGCCCGGCGATCCAACCCTACGAGCAGTACTTC. Amino acids: CASPAIQPYEQYF.

This clonotype was observed at least ten times. The rearrangement uses TRBV4-2 and TRBJ2-3, with unresolved D. V shed 1 base and J shed 2 bases, with 10 bases lying between them. Germline V CDR1 and CDR2: LGHNA, YNFKEQ. The CDR3 is 15 amino acids. The CDR3 sequence is CASSQAVLPTDTQYF. As DNA, the CDR3 is TGTGCCAGCAGCCAAGCCGTCCTCCCCACAGATACGCAGTATTTT.

This clonotype was seen just once. The V gene is TRBV14, the J gene TRBJ2-3, with 8 bases fitting TRBD2. The germline V gene encodes CDR1 SGHDN and CDR2 FVKESK. CDR3 size: 17 residues. V trimming: 1 base; J trimming: 0 bases; junction bases outside the gene matches: 6. CDR3 loop: CASSQAREGRSTDTQYF. The CDR3 nucleotides are TGTGCCAGCAGCCAAGCTCGGGAGGGCAGGAGCACAGATACGCAGTATTTT. The whole variable domain, filled in from reference TRBV14 and TRBJ2-3, reads EAGVTQFPSHSVIEKGQTVTLRCDPISGHDNLYWYRRVMGKEIKFLLHFVKESKQDESGMPNNRFLAERTGGTYSTLKVQPAELEDSGVYFCASSQAREGRSTDTQYFGPGTRLTVL.

V gene TRBV5-5 combines with J gene TRBJ1-2, with D unclear. CDR1 is SGHKS and CDR2 is YYEKEE in the germline V gene (reference sequence). The V end lost 2 bases, the J end lost 7 bases, and 6 bases lay between the germline ends. The CDR3 has 11 amino acids. CDR3 residues: CASSLDGGYTF. CDR3 nucleotides: TGTGCCAGCAGCTTAGATGGTGGCTACACCTTC.

This clonotype turned up a few times. CDR3 DNA sequence: TGCAGTGCTAGAGGAATAGTTTCCAACTATGGCTACACCTTC. Its protein product is CSARGIVSNYGYTF. This chain uses TRBV20-1 with TRBJ1-2, with no clear D. CDR3 length equals 14 residues. The germline V and J ends were trimmed by 1 base and 2 bases, with 11 bases remaining between them. CDR1 is DFQATT and CDR2 is SNEGSKA in the germline V gene (reference sequence).

This clonotype has just a few counts. V and J are TRBV20-1 and TRBJ2-5, with 8 bases lining up with TRBD2. The CDR3 loop spans 12 amino acids. V was clipped by 6 bases and J by 5 bases; unmatched bases: 5. Germline loops: CDR1 DFQATT, CDR2 SNEGSKA (reference sequence). The CDR3 here is CSARTSLETQYF. The CDR3 nucleotides are TGCAGTGCAAGGACTAGCTTGGAGACCCAGTACTTC.

This chain links TRBV3-1 with TRBJ2-3; 7 bases align to TRBD2. CDR1 and CDR2 (germline): LGHDT, YNNKEL (reference sequence). The CDR3 is made up of 16 amino acids. The ends lost 1 base at V and 1 base at J; junction bases unmatched: 5. CDR3 in amino acids: CASSQVAGSRTDTQYF. For the CDR3, the DNA is TGTGCCAGCAGCCAAGTAGCGGGTTCCCGCACAGATACGCAGTATTTT.

This clonotype was seen only a few times. The chain joins TRBV24-1 to TRBJ2-1; D gene uncertain. The V and J ends lost 6 bases and 0 bases respectively, with 11 bases between them. Germline CDR1 reads KGHDR; CDR2 reads SFDVKD. The CDR3 has 15 amino acids. Here the CDR3 DNA reads TGTGCCACCAGTCAGGCATCCCCCTCCTACAATGAGCAGTTCTTC. Its translation: CATSQASPSYNEQFF.

The chain couples TRBV7-9 to TRBJ2-3; 10 positions agree with TRBD2. This CDR3 comprises 15 residues. J gave up 2 bases and V 4 bases, and 3 bases lay outside the gene matches. Germline loops: CDR1 SEHNR, CDR2 FQNEAQ (reference sequence). The CDR3 loop reads CASSWGLAITDTQYF. For the CDR3, the DNA is TGTGCCAGCAGCTGGGGACTAGCGATCACAGATACGCAGTATTTT.

About this clonotype itself: One end of the junction fails to match germline, which may point to a read error. The chain has TRBV7-9 and TRBJ2-4, with 10 bases identical to TRBD2. Germline V CDR1 and CDR2: SEHNR, FQNEAQ (reference sequence). The CDR3 length is 16 residues. In nucleotides, the CDR3 is TGTGCCAGCAGCCTAGCGGGAGTCACCCCCAGCCCCATTCAGTACTTC. Translating gives CASSLAGVTPSPIQYF.

The chain uses TRBV14 and TRBJ2-1; D remains ambiguous. The CDR3 length is 12 residues. Per the germline V gene, CDR1 is SGHDN and CDR2 is FVKESK. The V and J ends lost 4 bases and 9 bases respectively, with 10 bases between them. The CDR3 is CASSPTWAEQFF. The CDR3 DNA reads as TGTGCCAGCAGCCCAACGTGGGCTGAGCAGTTCTTC.

This clonotype was detected a few times. This chain uses TRBV5-1 with TRBJ2-7; D perhaps matches TRBD1 (6 bases). There are 15 residues in the CDR3. V was trimmed by 1 base and J by 2 bases, leaving 13 bases between them. CDR1 is SGHRS, CDR2 YFSETQ, per germline. The CDR3 is CASSLMGATPYEQYF. In nucleotides, the CDR3 is TGCGCCAGCAGCTTGATGGGGGCTACCCCCTACGAGCAGTACTTC.

This clonotype was found a few times. V gene TRBV7-9 combines with J gene TRBJ2-3; D is unresolved. CDR1 and CDR2 from the germline V gene are SEHNR and FQNEAQ (reference sequence). V dropped 8 bases and J dropped 2 bases, with 14 bases sitting between them. The CDR3 loop spans 14 amino acids. The CDR3 DNA is TGTGCCAGCGGAGACTCACAATTCACAGATACGCAGTATTTT. This translates into CASGDSQFTDTQYF.

This clonotype was counted between two and nine times. The rearrangement joins TRBV5-5 to TRBJ2-7; the D gene could be TRBD1 or TRBD2 (5 bases each). CDR1 is SGHKS, CDR2 YYEKEE, per germline (reference sequence). This CDR3 comprises 16 residues. The V end lost 0 bases, the J end lost 4 bases, and 17 bases lay between the germline ends. CDR3: CASSLGTGTLGYEQYF. The CDR3 DNA reads TGTGCCAGCAGCTTGGGAACCGGGACCCTTGGATACGAGCAGTACTTC.

The gene calls are TRBV11-2 and TRBJ2-3; 9 nucleotides align to TRBD1. Germline CDR1 reads SGHAT; CDR2 reads FQNNGV. The J segment lost 3 bases and the V segment lost 5 bases, leaving 6 bases of the junction unmatched. The CDR3 extends over 15 amino acids. The CDR3 is CASSPNRGLTDTQYF. The DNA for the CDR3 is TGTGCCAGCAGCCCAAACAGGGGGCTGACAGATACGCAGTATTTT.

This clonotype was observed a handful of times. The chain recombines TRBV9 with TRBJ2-1; 7 bases fit TRBD2. There are 15 residues in the CDR3. J was trimmed by 8 bases and V by 0 bases; bases with no gene match: 8. CDR1 and CDR2 from the germline V gene are SGDLS and YYNGEE. CDR3 protein: CASSVGAGVGYEQFF. In nucleotides, the CDR3 is TGTGCCAGCAGCGTAGGGGCGGGAGTTGGCTATGAGCAGTTCTTC.

This clonotype was counted at least ten times. The rearrangement joins TRBV7-9 to TRBJ2-3; D perhaps matches TRBD1 (6 bases). The V end lost 5 bases, the J end lost 2 bases, and 11 bases lay between the germline ends. Germline loops: CDR1 SEHNR, CDR2 FQNEAQ (reference sequence). The CDR3 has 14 amino acids. The CDR3 bases are TGTGCCAGCAGCGGACAGTCTTACACAGATACGCAGTATTTT. Translated: CASSGQSYTDTQYF.

V is TRBV12-3 or TRBV12-4 and J is TRBJ2-5, with 11 bases that match TRBD1. The CDR3 runs to 15 residues. V lost 6 bases to trimming and J lost 5 bases; unmatched junction nucleotides: 8. As DNA, the CDR3 is TGTGCCAGCAGCCCTGGACAGGGGGCTTTGGAGACCCAGTACTTC. Translated: CASSPGQGALETQYF.